The entry below gives a single TCR beta chain sequence along with its context. No antigen is known for it. The sample originates from a study of blood T cells in healthy people across ages. Trimming shortened V by 3 bases and J by 4 bases, and 12 bases separated the two germline ends. Germline CDR1 is DFQATT and CDR2 is SNEGSKA (reference sequence). The CDR3 runs to 13 residues. It was with a sample-barcoded 5' primer and a J-beta primer mix that a second PCR of roughly 7 to 12 cycles was run. TCRdb redid the calling of the 5' RACE reads with MiXCR, one entry per CDR3 protein. The sample yields hundreds of thousands of distinct CDR3 sequences, around 45% seen once. Points from the study as a whole: Estimates based on one million T cells were treated as lower bounds.

Material for sequencing was blood. This clonotype was obtained from a woman in her sixties in good health. The chain has TRBV20-1 and TRBJ1-1, with D tentatively TRBD1 (6 bases). The CDR3 DNA reads TGCAGTGCTAGCGGGGGCGCAGGCACTGAAGCTTTCTTT. Residues: CSASGGAGTEAFF.